This passage covers 20 T cell receptor beta chains from one sample sequenced in a study of blood T cell repertoires in COVID-19 (TCRdb year 2020). Library preparation used the immunoSEQ multiplex PCR assay. The table was pulled from immuneACCESS by TCRdb, which kept in-frame rearrangements only. Such tables lose some clones; where checked, under half of the loss comes from unresolved V genes, and the rest has no known cause. The sample has about 300,000 clones on record, about 91% of them singletons. The ten biggest clones cover roughly 7% of the sample. The sequencing sample was made of peripheral blood. The receptor source for this set is a woman aged 30 to 39 who had recovered from COVID-19.

The chain is built from TRBV7-3 and TRBJ2-6; tentatively, D is TRBD1 (6 bases). The V gene's germline CDR1 is SGHTA and CDR2 FQGTGA. The CDR3 has 14 amino acids. V lost 5 bases to trimming and J lost 4 bases, with 9 bases between them. CDR3 bases: TGTGCCAGCAGCCCTGGACAGGGGGCCAACGTCCTGACTTTC. Its protein is CASSPGQGANVLTF.

The V gene is TRBV30, the J gene TRBJ2-3; TRBD2 aligns across 10 bases. Germline lookup yields CDR1 GTSNPN and CDR2 SVGIG (reference sequence). The CDR3 has 15 residues. V was pared by 2 bases and J by 3 bases, with 5 bases of the junction left unmatched. The CDR3 sequence: CAWSLSGGETDTQYF. The CDR3 DNA follows: TGTGCCTGGAGTCTAAGCGGGGGGGAGACAGATACGCAGTATTTT.

J is TRBJ1-2 and V is TRBV28; TRBD1 matches 11 bases. The length of the CDR3 is 16 residues. CDR1 MDHEN and CDR2 SYDVKM come from the germline V gene. Trimming removed 2 bases from V and 4 bases from J; junction bases left unmatched: 6. The CDR3 spells CASSLKDRGHIYGYTF. CDR3 coding DNA: TGTGCCAGCAGTTTAAAGGACAGGGGGCATATCTATGGCTACACCTTC.

V and J are TRBV5-4 and TRBJ2-5; 8 bases are a match to TRBD1. Germline CDR1 SGHNT, CDR2 YYREEE (reference sequence). CDR3 size: 16 residues. V lost 3 bases, J lost 1 base, and 8 bases stayed unmatched. In DNA form, the CDR3 reads TGTGCCAGCAGCTCGGACAGGGTGGGATCCCAAGAGACCCAGTACTTC. Translated, it gives CASSSDRVGSQETQYF.

The rearrangement uses TRBV7-9 and TRBJ2-1; 10 bases align to TRBD2. In germline, CDR1 is SEHNR, CDR2 FQNEAQ (reference sequence). This CDR3 has 13 amino acids. V gave up 10 bases and J gave up 7 bases; unmatched junction bases: 7. As DNA, the CDR3 is TGTGCCACTCGGACTAGCGGTCTGAATGAGCAGTTCTTC. Residues: CATRTSGLNEQFF.

The chain carries TRBV6-2 or TRBV6-3 and TRBJ1-1; tentatively, D is TRBD1 (5 bases). V was trimmed by 2 bases and J by 1 base, leaving 8 bases between them. The CDR3 spans 14 residues. Germline V CDR1 and CDR2: MNHEY, SVGEGT. CDR3: CASSYGDSNTEAFF. Here the CDR3 DNA reads TGTGCCAGCAGTTACGGGGACTCGAACACTGAAGCTTTCTTT.

This clone was observed a few times. The J gene is TRBJ2-5, the V gene TRBV29-1, with D perhaps matching TRBD1 (5 bases). Deletions cut 8 bases from V and 9 bases from J, with 19 bases between. The CDR3 spans 12 residues. Germline lookup yields CDR1 SQVTM and CDR2 ANQGSEA. For the CDR3, the DNA is TGCAGCTCTGAGGCCGATCAAGGGGCCCAGTACTTC. Its translation: CSSEADQGAQYF.

This chain uses TRBV2 with TRBJ1-2; 8 nucleotides match TRBD1. The germline V gene has CDR1 SNHLY and CDR2 FYNNEI. The CDR3 spans 13 residues. V shed 4 bases, J shed 7 bases, and the junction held 5 bases outside the gene matches. CDR3 region: CASSGTGTLGYTF. The CDR3 bases are TGTGCCAGCAGTGGGACAGGGACCCTTGGCTACACCTTC.

V gene TRBV28 combines with J gene TRBJ1-1; TRBD1 might be the D (5 bases). Germline V gene lookup returns CDR1 MDHEN and CDR2 SYDVKM. Deletions cut 5 bases from V and 7 bases from J, with 17 bases between. This CDR3 contains 14 residues. The CDR3 protein is CASSPWVREGEAFF. CDR3 sequence (DNA): TGTGCCAGCAGTCCCTGGGTCAGGGAGGGTGAAGCTTTCTTT.

The chain joins TRBV5-1 to TRBJ1-2, with 7 bases fitting TRBD1. The CDR3 is made up of 16 amino acids. Germline V gene sequence: CDR1 SGHRS, CDR2 YFSETQ. Trimming at V came to 4 bases and at J to 7 bases, leaving 16 bases not matched to a gene. The DNA of the CDR3 is TGCGCCAGCAGCCAGGGGGTGAAGTGGGGATTGGCTGGCTACACCTTC. This sequence encodes CASSQGVKWGLAGYTF. Together with reference TRBV5-1 and TRBJ1-2, the CDR3 gives the full variable domain: KAGVTQTPRYLIKTRGQQVTLSCSPISGHRSVSWYQQTPGQGLQFLFEYFSETQRNKGNFPGRFSGRQFSNSRSEMNVSTLELGDSALYLCASSQGVKWGLAGYTFGSGTRLTVV.

The gene calls are TRBV2 and TRBJ2-7, with 11 bases that match TRBD1. With 3 bases clipped from V and 2 bases from J, the junction kept 6 bases outside the gene matches. CDR1 is SNHLY and CDR2 is FYNNEI in the germline V gene. The CDR3 covers 16 residues. CDR3 sequence: CASSDRGQGVPYEQYF. The CDR3 nucleotides are TGTGCCAGCAGTGATAGGGGACAGGGGGTCCCCTACGAGCAGTACTTC.

The rearrangement uses TRBV7-9 and TRBJ2-7, with 10 bases that match TRBD2. Trimming at V came to 5 bases and at J to 0 bases, leaving 10 bases not matched to a gene. Germline V CDR1 and CDR2: SEHNR, FQNEAQ (reference sequence). This CDR3 region has 17 residues. The CDR3 is CASSLWTSGDLSYEQYF. The CDR3 region has the DNA TGTGCCAGCAGCCTGTGGACTAGCGGAGATCTCTCCTACGAGCAGTACTTC.

This clone was detected a few times. The chain joins TRBV15 to TRBJ2-2, with a weak D call TRBD2 (5 bases). This CDR3 is 17 amino acids long. Germline CDR1 LNHNV, CDR2 YYDKDF (reference sequence). Trimming took 0 bases from V and 0 from J, leaving 11 bases between them. CDR3 loop: CATSRDVGSTNTGELFF. The CDR3 DNA reads TGTGCCACCAGCAGAGATGTGGGGAGCACGAACACCGGGGAGCTGTTTTTT. The full variable domain, in which reference TRBV15 and TRBJ2-2 provide the parts outside the CDR3, is DAMVIQNPRYQVTQFGKPVTLSCSQTLNHNVMYWYQQKSSQAPKLLFHYYDKDFNNEADTPDNFQSRRPNTSFCFLDIRSPGLGDTAMYLCATSRDVGSTNTGELFFGEGSRLTVL.

The table lists this clone with a count of one. The CDR3: CASSLGQGIQMNTEAFF. The CDR3 nucleotides read TGTGCCAGCAGCCTGGGACAGGGGATCCAAATGAACACTGAAGCTTTCTTT. This chain uses TRBV4-2 with TRBJ1-1, with 10 nucleotides matching TRBD1. There are 17 residues in the CDR3. Germline-derived CDR1 and CDR2 are LGHNA and YNFKEQ. Trimming at V came to 4 bases and at J to 0 bases, leaving 8 bases not matched to a gene.

The count of this clone is one. The chain recombines TRBV28 with TRBJ2-7; D ambiguous. Germline CDR1 is MDHEN and CDR2 is SYDVKM. V lost 7 bases and J 2 bases, leaving 15 bases between the germline ends. The CDR3 is 14 residues long. CDR3 region: CASTAAGLTYEQYF. The CDR3 DNA follows: TGTGCCAGCACCGCGGCCGGTCTCACCTACGAGCAGTACTTC.

J is TRBJ2-7 and V is TRBV5-1; D unresolved. This CDR3 comprises 14 residues. Trimming took off 0 bases at V and 0 bases at J, with 7 bases between the two ends. CDR1 is SGHRS and CDR2 is YFSETQ in the germline V gene. CDR3 DNA sequence: TGCGCCAGCAGCTTGGCCCCGGGCTCCTACGAGCAGTACTTC. This codes for CASSLAPGSYEQYF.

This chain joins TRBV6-5 and TRBJ2-5, with D uncertain. The CDR3 sequence is 13 residues long. Trimming left V 10 bases short and J 6 bases short, with 18 bases between. Germline CDR1 reads MNHEY; CDR2 reads SVGAGI. The CDR3, as DNA: TGTGCCACTAACGGTGGAGTGGAAAAGACCCAGTACTTC. It yields the protein CATNGGVEKTQYF.

This rearrangement joins TRBV7-3 to TRBJ2-7; 12 positions match TRBD2. Germline V CDR1 and CDR2: SGHTA, FQGTGA. The CDR3 consists of 14 residues. V shed 5 bases, J shed 5 bases, and the junction held 4 bases outside the gene matches. The CDR3 region has the DNA TGTGCCAGCAGCCTAGCGGGGGGGAGCCACGAGCAGTACTTC. As protein: CASSLAGGSHEQYF.

The V gene is TRBV27, the J gene TRBJ1-4, with TRBD1 as a possible D gene (5 bases). Looked up from germline, CDR1 is MNHEY and CDR2 is SMNVEV (reference sequence). Trimming removed 0 bases from V and 8 bases from J, with 13 bases in between. This CDR3 region has 15 residues. CDR3 region: CASSLSSGAREKLFF. DNA for the CDR3: TGTGCCAGCAGTTTATCAAGTGGGGCGAGGGAAAAACTGTTTTTT.

The V call is TRBV5-4, the J call TRBJ1-2, with 9 bases aligning to TRBD1. There are 14 residues in the CDR3. J lost 5 bases, V lost 4 bases, and 6 bases had no gene match. Germline assignment: CDR1 SGHNT and CDR2 YYREEE (reference sequence). Here the CDR3 reads CASSTLDRGYGYTF. The CDR3 coding sequence is TGTGCCAGCAGCACCCTGGACAGGGGTTATGGCTACACCTTC.